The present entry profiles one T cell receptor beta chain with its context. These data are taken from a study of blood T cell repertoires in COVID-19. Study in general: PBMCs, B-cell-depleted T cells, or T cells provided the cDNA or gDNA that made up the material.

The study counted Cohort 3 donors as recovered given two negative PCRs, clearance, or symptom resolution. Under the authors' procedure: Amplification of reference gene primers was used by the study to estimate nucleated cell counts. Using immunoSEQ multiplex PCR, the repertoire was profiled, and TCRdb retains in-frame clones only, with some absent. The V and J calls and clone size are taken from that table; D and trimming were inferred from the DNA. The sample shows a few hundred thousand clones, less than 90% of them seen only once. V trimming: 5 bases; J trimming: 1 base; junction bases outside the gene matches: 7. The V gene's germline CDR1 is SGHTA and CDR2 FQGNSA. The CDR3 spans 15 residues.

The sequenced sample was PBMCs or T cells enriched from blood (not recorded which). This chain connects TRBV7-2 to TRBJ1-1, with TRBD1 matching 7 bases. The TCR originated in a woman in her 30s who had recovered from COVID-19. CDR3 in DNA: TGTGCCAGCAGCATCGTAGGGACAGCGAACACTGAAGCTTTCTTT. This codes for CASSIVGTANTEAFF. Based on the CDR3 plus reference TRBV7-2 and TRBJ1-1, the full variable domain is GAGVSQSPSNKVTEKGKDVELRCDPISGHTALYWYRQSLGQGLEFLIYFQGNSAPDKSGLPSDRFSAERTGGSVSTLTIQRTQQEDSAVYLCASSIVGTANTEAFFGQGTRLTVV.